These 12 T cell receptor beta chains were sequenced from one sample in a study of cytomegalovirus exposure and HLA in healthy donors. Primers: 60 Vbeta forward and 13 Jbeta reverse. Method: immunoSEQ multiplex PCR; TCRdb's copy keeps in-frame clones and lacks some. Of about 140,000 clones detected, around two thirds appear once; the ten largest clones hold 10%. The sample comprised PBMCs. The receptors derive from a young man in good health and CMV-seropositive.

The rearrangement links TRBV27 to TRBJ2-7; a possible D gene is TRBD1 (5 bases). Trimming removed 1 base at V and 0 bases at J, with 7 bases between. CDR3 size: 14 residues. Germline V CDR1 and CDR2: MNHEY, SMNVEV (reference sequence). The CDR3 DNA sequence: TGTGCCAGCAGTTTATTGGGGCTCTCCTACGAGCAGTACTTC. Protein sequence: CASSLLGLSYEQYF.

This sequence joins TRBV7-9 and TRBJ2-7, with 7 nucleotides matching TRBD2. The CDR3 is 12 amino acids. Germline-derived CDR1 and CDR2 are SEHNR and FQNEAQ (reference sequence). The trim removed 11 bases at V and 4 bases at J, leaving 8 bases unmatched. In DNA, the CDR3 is TGTGCCGGGGGGGGACGGGGTTACGAGCAGTACTTC. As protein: CAGGGRGYEQYF. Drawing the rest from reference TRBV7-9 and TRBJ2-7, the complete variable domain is DTGVSQNPRHKITKRGQNVTFRCDPISEHNRLYWYRQTLGQGPEFLTYFQNEAQLEKSRLLSDRFSAERPKGSFSTLEIQRTEQGDSAMYLCAGGGRGYEQYFGPGTRLTVT.

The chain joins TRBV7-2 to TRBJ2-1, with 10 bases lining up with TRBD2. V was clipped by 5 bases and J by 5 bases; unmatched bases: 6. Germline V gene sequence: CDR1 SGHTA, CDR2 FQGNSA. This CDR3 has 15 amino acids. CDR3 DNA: TGTGCCAGCAGCATCCTAGCGGGAGTAAACAATGAGCAGTTCTTC. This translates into CASSILAGVNNEQFF.

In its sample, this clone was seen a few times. The CDR3 nucleotides read TGTGCCAGCAGTTCGGGACAGAGCTATGGCTACACCTTC. Translation gives CASSSGQSYGYTF. The chain carries TRBV27 and TRBJ1-2; 7 bases are a match to TRBD1. Germline V gene data show CDR1 as MNHEY and CDR2 as SMNVEV (reference sequence). V lost 4 bases, J lost 4 bases, and 3 bases stayed unmatched. CDR3 length: 13 residues.

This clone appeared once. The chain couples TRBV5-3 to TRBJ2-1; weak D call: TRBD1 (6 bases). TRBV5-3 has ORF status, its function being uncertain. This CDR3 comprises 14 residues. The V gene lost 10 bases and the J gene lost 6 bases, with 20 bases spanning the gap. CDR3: CAPAWAGVGNEQFF. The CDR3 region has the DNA TGTGCCCCCGCCTGGGCAGGGGTAGGCAATGAGCAGTTCTTC.

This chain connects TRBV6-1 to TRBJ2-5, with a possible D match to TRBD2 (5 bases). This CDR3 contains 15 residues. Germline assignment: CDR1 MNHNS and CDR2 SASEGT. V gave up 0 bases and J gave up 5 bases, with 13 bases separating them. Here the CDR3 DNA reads TGTGCCAGCAGTGAAGCGCTGGCCGGCGGGGAGACCCAGTACTTC. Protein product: CASSEALAGGETQYF.

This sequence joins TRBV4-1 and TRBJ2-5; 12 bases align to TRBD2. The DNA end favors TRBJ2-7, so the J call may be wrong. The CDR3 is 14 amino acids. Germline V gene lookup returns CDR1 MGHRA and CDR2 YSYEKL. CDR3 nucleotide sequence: TGCGCCAGCAGCCAGACTAGCGGGAGCTACGAGCAGTACTTC. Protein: CASSQTSGSYEQYF.

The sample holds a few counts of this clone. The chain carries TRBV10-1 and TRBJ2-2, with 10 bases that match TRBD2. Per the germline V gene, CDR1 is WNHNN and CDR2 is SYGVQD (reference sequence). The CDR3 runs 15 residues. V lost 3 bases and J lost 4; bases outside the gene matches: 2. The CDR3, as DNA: TGCGCCAGCAGTGAACGGACTAGCGGCACCGGGGAGCTGTTTTTT. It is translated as CASSERTSGTGELFF.

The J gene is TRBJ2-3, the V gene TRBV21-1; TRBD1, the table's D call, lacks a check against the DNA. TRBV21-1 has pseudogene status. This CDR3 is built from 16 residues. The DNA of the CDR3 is TGTGCCAGCAGCAGAGACACCCGAGCCCCCACAGATACGCAGTATTTT. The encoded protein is CASSRDTRAPTDTQYF.

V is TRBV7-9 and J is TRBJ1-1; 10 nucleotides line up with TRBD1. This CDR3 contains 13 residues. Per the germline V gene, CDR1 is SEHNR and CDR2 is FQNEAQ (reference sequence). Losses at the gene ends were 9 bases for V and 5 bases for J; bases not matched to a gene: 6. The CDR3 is CASQRQGATEAFF. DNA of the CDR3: TGTGCCAGTCAGCGACAGGGGGCGACTGAAGCTTTCTTT.

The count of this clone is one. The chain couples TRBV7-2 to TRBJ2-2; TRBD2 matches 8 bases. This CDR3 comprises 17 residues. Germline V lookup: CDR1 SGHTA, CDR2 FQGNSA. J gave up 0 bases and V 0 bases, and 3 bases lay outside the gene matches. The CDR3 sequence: CASSLALAGTNTGELFF. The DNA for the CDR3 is TGTGCCAGCAGCTTAGCCCTAGCGGGTACGAACACCGGGGAGCTGTTTTTT. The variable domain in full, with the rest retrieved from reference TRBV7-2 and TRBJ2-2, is GAGVSQSPSNKVTEKGKDVELRCDPISGHTALYWYRQSLGQGLEFLIYFQGNSAPDKSGLPSDRFSAERTGGSVSTLTIQRTQQEDSAVYLCASSLALAGTNTGELFFGEGSRLTVL.

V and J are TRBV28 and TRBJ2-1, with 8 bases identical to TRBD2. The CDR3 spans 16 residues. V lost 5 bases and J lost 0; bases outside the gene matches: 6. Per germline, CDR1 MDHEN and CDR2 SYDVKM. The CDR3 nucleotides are TGTGCCAGCAGTATTAGCGGGACGAGCTCCTACAATGAGCAGTTCTTC. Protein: CASSISGTSSYNEQFF. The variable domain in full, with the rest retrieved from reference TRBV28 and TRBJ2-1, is DVKVTQSSRYLVKRTGEKVFLECVQDMDHENMFWYRQDPGLGLRLIYFSYDVKMKEKGDIPEGYSVSREKKERFSLILESASTNQTSMYLCASSISGTSSYNEQFFGPGTRLTVL.